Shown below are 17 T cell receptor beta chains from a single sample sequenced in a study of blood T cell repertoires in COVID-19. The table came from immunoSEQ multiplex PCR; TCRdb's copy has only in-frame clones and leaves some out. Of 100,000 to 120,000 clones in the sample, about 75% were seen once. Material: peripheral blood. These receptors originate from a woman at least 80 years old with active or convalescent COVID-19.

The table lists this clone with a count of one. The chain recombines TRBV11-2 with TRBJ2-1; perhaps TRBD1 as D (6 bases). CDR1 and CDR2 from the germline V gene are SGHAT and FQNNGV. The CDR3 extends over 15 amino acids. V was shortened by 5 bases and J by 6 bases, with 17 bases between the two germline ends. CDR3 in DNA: TGTGCCAGCAGCCCAATGAGGGGCAGGGGCAATGAGCAGTTCTTC. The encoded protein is CASSPMRGRGNEQFF.

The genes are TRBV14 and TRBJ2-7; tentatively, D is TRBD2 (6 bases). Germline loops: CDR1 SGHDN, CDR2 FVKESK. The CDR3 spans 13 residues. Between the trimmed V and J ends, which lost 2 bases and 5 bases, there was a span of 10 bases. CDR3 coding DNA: TGTGCCAGCAGCCAATGGTGGGGGGACGAGCAGTACTTC. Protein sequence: CASSQWWGDEQYF.

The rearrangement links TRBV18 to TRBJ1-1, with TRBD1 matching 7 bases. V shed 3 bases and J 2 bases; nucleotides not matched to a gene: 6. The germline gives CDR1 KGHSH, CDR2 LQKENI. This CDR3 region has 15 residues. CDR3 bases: TGTGCCAGCTCACCGATTGCAGGGGGAAACACTGAAGCTTTCTTT. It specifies CASSPIAGGNTEAFF.

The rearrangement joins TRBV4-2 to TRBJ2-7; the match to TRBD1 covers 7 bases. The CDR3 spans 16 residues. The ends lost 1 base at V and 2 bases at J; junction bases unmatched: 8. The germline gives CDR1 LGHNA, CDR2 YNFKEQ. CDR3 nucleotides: TGTGCCAGCAGCCAAGTCTCACAGGGGTTCCCCTACGAGCAGTACTTC. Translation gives CASSQVSQGFPYEQYF.

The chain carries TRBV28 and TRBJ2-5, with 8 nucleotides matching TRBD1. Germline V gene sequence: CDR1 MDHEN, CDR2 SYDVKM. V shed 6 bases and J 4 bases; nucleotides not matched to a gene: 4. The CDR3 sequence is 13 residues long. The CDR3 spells CASRGQAGETQYF. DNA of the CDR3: TGTGCCAGCAGGGGACAGGCAGGAGAGACCCAGTACTTC.

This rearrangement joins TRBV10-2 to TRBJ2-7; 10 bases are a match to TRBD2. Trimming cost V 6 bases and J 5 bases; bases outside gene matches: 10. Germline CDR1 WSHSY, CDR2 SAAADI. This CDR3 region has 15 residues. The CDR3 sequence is CASRSRAGGVDEQYF. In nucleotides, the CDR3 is TGCGCCAGCAGGAGTCGAGCGGGAGGGGTCGACGAGCAGTACTTC.

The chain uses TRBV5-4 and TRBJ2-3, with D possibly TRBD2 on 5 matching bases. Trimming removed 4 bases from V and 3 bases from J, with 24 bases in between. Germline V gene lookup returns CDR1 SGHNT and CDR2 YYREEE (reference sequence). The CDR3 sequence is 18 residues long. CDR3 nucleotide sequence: TGTGCCAGCAGCCGTCCGATGGGTAGCGTCAGAACGACAGATACGCAGTATTTT. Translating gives CASSRPMGSVRTTDTQYF.

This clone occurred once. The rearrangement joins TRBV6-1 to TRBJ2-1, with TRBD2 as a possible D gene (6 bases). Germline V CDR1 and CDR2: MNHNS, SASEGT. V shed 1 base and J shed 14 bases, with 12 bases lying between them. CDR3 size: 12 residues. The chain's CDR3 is CASSEGRESKFF. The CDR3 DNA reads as TGTGCCAGCAGTGAAGGACGGGAGTCGAAGTTCTTC.

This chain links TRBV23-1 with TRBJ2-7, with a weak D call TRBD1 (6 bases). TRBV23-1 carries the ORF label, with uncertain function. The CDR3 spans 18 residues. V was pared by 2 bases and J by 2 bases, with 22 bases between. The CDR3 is CASSQPLEPGTTTYEQYF. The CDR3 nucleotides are TGCGCCAGCAGTCAACCTCTTGAGCCCGGGACAACAACCTACGAGCAGTACTTC.

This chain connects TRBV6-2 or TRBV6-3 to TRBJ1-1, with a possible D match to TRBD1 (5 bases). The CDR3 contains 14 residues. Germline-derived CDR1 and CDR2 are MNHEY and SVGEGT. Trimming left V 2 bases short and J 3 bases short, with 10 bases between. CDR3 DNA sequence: TGTGCCAGCAGTTACCAGGGTTGGTACACTGAAGCTTTCTTT. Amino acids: CASSYQGWYTEAFF.

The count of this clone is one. CDR3 protein: CATSQGAAPRGYTF. The CDR3 region has the DNA TGTGCCACCAGCCAGGGGGCGGCCCCAAGGGGCTACACCTTC. The rearrangement uses TRBV10-3 and TRBJ1-2; 8 positions agree with TRBD1. The CDR3 consists of 14 residues. V shed 10 bases, J shed 8 bases, and the junction held 15 bases outside the gene matches. Germline-derived CDR1 and CDR2 are ENHRY and SYGVKD.

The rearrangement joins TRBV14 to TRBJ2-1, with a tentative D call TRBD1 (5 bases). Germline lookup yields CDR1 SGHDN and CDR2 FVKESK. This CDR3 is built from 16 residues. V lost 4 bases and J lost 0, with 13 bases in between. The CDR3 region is CASSPTGASSYNEQFF. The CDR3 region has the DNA TGTGCCAGCAGCCCTACAGGAGCAAGCTCCTACAATGAGCAGTTCTTC. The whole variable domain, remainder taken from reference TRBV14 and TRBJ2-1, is EAGVTQFPSHSVIEKGQTVTLRCDPISGHDNLYWYRRVMGKEIKFLLHFVKESKQDESGMPNNRFLAERTGGTYSTLKVQPAELEDSGVYFCASSPTGASSYNEQFFGPGTRLTVL.

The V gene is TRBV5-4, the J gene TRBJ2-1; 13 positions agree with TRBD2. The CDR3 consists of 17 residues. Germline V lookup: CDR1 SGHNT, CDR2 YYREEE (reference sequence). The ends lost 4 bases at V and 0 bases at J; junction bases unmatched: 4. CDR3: CASSTGLAGTSYNEQFF. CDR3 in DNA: TGTGCCAGCAGCACGGGACTAGCGGGAACCTCCTACAATGAGCAGTTCTTC.

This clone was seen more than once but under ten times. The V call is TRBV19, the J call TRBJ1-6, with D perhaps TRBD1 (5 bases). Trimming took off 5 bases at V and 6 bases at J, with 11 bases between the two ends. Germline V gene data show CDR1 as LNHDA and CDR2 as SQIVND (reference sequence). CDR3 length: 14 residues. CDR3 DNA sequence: TGTGCCAGTAGTCGGGACTGGCCTAATTCACCCCTCCACTTT. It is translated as CASSRDWPNSPLHF.

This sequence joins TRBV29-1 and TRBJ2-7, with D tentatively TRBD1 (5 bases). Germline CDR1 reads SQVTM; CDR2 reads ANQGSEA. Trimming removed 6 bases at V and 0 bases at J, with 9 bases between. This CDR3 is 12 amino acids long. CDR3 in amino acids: CSVRQSSYEQYF. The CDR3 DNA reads TGCAGCGTCCGACAGAGCTCCTACGAGCAGTACTTC.

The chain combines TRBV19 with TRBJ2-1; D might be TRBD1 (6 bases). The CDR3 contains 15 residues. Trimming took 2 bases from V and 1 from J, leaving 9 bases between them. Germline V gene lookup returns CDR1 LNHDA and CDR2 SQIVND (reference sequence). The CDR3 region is CASSIPGVSYNEQFF. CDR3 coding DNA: TGTGCCAGTAGTATACCAGGGGTGTCCTACAATGAGCAGTTCTTC.

This CDR3 reads CSVRGGTDEQYF. For the CDR3, the DNA is TGCAGCGTTCGAGGAGGGACCGACGAGCAGTACTTC. J is TRBJ2-7 and V is TRBV29-1; D is possibly TRBD2 (6 bases). CDR3 size: 12 residues. Germline V gene data show CDR1 as SQVTM and CDR2 as ANQGSEA. V was shortened by 5 bases and J by 5 bases, with 13 bases between the two germline ends.